This TCR beta chain derives from a study of T-cell reconstitution after alpha-beta-depleted transplantation in children. J gave up 7 bases and V 5 bases, and 5 bases lay outside the gene matches. This CDR3 is built from 14 residues. As it was prepared, the TCRbeta library received unique molecular identifiers. Each CDR3 protein is one row after TCRdb ran MiXCR on the PCR reads. Of 500,000 to 600,000 distinct CDR3 sequences listed, approximately 29% are singletons. This clonotype has more than one count but fewer than ten. V usage is TRBV12-3 or TRBV12-4 and J usage is TRBJ2-1; 10 bases align to TRBD1. The receptor's source is a human donor who donated a stem cell graft to a child with aplastic anemia. Sequencing was performed on PBMCs from the stem cell graft donor, taken from the stem cell graft. CDR3 coding DNA: TGTGCCAGCAGTGGTCGGACAGGGGGGAATGAGCAGTTCTTC. Encoded protein: CASSGRTGGNEQFF.